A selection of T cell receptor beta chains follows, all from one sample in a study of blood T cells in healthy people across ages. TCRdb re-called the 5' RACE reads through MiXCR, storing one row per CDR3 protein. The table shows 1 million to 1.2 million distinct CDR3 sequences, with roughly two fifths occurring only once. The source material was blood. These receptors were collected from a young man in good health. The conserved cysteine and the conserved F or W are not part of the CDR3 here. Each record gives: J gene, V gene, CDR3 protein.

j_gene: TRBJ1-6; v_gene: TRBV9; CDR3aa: ANSVLSVSSYNSPLH
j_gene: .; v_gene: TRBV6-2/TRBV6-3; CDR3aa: ASSYMRVPETQETQF
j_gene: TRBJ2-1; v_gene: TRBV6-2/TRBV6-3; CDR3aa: ASRDRGRGDEQF
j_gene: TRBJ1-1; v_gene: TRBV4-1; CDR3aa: ASSQERQANTEAF
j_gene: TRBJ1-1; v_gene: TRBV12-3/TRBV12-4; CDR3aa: ASSLKGGDTEAF
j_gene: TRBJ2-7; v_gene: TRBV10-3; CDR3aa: GSLYEQY
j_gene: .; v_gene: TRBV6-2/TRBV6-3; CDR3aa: ASSRKPYLSYNEQY
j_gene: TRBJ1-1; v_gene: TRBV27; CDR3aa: ASSLVDGSEAF
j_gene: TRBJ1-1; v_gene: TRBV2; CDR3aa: ASSEATMGDTEAF
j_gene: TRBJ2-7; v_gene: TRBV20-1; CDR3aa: SAIGRSTYEQY
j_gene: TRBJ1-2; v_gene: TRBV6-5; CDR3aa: ASSYTGTGGYT
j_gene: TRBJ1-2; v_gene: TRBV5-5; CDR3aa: ASSLQGTGIYGYT
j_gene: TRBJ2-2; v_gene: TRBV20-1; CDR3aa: SARDRGGGNTGELF
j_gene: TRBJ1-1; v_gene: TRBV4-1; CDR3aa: ASGQERLGADTEAF
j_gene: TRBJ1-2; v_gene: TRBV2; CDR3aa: AGSPSLFLSSPNYGYT
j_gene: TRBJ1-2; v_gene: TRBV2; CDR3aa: ASILTEADYGYT
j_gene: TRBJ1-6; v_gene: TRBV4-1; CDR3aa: ASSQVSRQGANNSPLH
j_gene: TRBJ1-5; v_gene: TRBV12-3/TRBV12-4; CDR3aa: ASSLNLANQPQH
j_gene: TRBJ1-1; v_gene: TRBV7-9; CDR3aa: ASRDLGGGMEDTEAF
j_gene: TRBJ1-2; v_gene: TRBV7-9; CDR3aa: ASSHPGVNYGYT
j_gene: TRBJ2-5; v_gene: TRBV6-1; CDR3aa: ASSRDTSETQY
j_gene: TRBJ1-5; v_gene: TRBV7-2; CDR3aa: ASSLVGVGQPQH
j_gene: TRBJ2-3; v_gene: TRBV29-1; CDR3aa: SVGRTGGGVDTQY
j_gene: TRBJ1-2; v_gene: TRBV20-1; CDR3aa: SARDLRVHYGYT
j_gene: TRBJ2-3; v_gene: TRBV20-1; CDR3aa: SANRPPVVDTQY
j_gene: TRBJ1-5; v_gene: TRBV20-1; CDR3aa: SARVEGNQPQH
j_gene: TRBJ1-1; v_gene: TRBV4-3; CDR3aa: ASSQESRVTEAF
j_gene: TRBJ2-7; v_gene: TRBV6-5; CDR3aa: ASSSGWDEQY
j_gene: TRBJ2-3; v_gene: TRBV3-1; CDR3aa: ASSRAPTYNTQY
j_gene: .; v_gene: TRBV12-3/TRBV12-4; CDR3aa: ASRLQGLVDEQY
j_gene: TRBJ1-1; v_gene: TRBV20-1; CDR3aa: SSRQALLPEAF
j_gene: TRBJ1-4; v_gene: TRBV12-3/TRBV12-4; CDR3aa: ASLSTGGKLF
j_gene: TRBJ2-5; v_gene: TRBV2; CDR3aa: ASSAGTSAKTQY
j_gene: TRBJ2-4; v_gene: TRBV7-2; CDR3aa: ASSPRDRRTKNIQY
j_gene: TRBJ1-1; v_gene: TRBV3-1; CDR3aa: ASSSPGRGNTEAF
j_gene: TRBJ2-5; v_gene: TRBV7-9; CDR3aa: ASSLMRGGQQETQY
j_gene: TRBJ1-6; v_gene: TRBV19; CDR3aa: ASSIVGDSPLH
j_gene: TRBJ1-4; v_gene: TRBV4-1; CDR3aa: ASSHALVEAGELF
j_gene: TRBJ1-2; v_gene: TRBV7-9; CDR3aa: ARSPDYGYT
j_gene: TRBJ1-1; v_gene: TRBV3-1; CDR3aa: ASSQDLARKNTEAF
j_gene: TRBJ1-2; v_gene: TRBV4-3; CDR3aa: ASSQGTASSNYGYT
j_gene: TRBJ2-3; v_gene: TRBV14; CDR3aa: ASSQVGTGYHRATDTQY
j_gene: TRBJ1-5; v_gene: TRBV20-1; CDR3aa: SAGNQPQH